The 16 T cell receptor beta chains presented below share a single source sample, sequenced in a study of T cell responses to AZD1222 COVID-19 vaccine. Assay: immunoSEQ multiplex PCR; the TCRdb copy retains only in-frame clones and omits some. In the table there are approximately 120,000 clones, about 90% of which are singletons. The sample was peripheral blood, taken 28 days after the second AZD1222 dose. The origin of the receptors is an adult who received the AZD1222 COVID-19 vaccine.

The rearrangement uses TRBV18 and TRBJ2-2; 13 bases are shared with TRBD2. After removal of 3 bases from V and 6 bases from J, the junction contained 1 base not matched to a gene. The CDR3 length is 15 residues. Looked up from germline, CDR1 is KGHSH and CDR2 is LQKENI. CDR3 nucleotide sequence: TGTGCCAGCTCACCCGGACTAGCGGGAGCCGGGGAGCTGTTTTTT. Its protein product is CASSPGLAGAGELFF.

This chain uses TRBV12-5 with TRBJ2-2; D possibly corresponds to TRBD1 (5 bases). This CDR3 comprises 13 residues. Trimming removed 7 bases from V and 5 bases from J, with 11 bases in between. Germline V gene sequence: CDR1 LGHNT, CDR2 FRNRAP. In DNA form, the CDR3 reads TGTGCTAGTGAAAGGGGATGGACCGGGGAGCTGTTTTTT. Translating it yields CASERGWTGELFF.

This chain connects TRBV19 to TRBJ1-3, with 8 bases matching TRBD1. V lost 7 bases, J lost 5 bases, and 4 bases stayed unmatched. Germline loops: CDR1 LNHDA, CDR2 SQIVND (reference sequence). This CDR3 is built from 13 residues. CDR3 loop: CASIGQGRNTIYF. The DNA of the CDR3 is TGTGCCAGTATCGGACAGGGACGAAACACCATATATTTT.

CDR3 region: CASSMYSGTATDTQYF. DNA of the CDR3: TGTGCCAGTAGTATGTACTCTGGGACAGCCACAGATACGCAGTATTTT. The rearrangement joins TRBV19 to TRBJ2-3, with TRBD1 matching 7 bases. The germline CDR1 and CDR2 sequences are LNHDA and SQIVND (reference sequence). The CDR3 runs to 16 residues. V dropped 3 bases and J dropped 2; count of bases not matched to a gene: 8.

On this clone itself: Other DNA sequences of this sample code for an identical CDR3. The CDR3 DNA is TGTGCCAGCAGCCAAGACGGAAACAATCAGCCCCAGCATTTT. Translating gives CASSQDGNNQPQHF. The J gene is TRBJ1-5, the V gene TRBV7-2; D remains unclear. Germline CDR1 reads SGHTA; CDR2 reads FQGNSA. V was clipped by 5 bases and J by 3 bases, with 11 bases between them. The length of the CDR3 is 14 residues.

V is TRBV7-3 and J is TRBJ2-1; TRBD2 agrees at 7 bases. Germline CDR1 SGHTA, CDR2 FQGTGA. The CDR3 spans 15 residues. After removal of 5 bases from V and 9 bases from J, the junction contained 13 bases not matched to a gene. CDR3 in DNA: TGTGCCAGCAGCCCCCTTGCGGGACTAATTGGTGAGCAGTTCTTC. It translates to CASSPLAGLIGEQFF.

This clone was counted once. The chain links TRBV6-2 or TRBV6-3 to TRBJ1-1; 9 nucleotides line up with TRBD1. Looked up from germline, CDR1 is MNHEY and CDR2 is SVGEGT. Unmatched junction bases numbered 8, after V lost 0 bases and J lost 12 bases. The CDR3 extends over 14 amino acids. CDR3 in DNA: TGTGCCAGCAGTTACTCCTCTGAACAGGGGGCGACTTTCTTT. Translated, it gives CASSYSSEQGATFF.

CDR3 DNA sequence: TGTGCCAGCAGCGGACAGGGTTGGGTTGGCTACACCTTC. Translating gives CASSGQGWVGYTF. J is TRBJ1-2 and V is TRBV7-2; 8 bases match TRBD1. CDR3 length: 13 residues. Trimming at V came to 5 bases and at J to 7 bases, leaving 6 bases not matched to a gene. Germline CDR1 reads SGHTA; CDR2 reads FQGNSA.

This chain joins TRBV6-5 and TRBJ2-2; possible D gene TRBD2, 5 bases. The germline V gene has CDR1 MNHEY and CDR2 SVGAGI. The CDR3 spans 15 residues. Trimming left V 8 bases short and J 5 bases short, with 18 bases between. CDR3 in amino acids: CASRLEGPGTGELFF. The CDR3 coding sequence is TGTGCCAGCCGCCTAGAAGGGCCGGGGACCGGGGAGCTGTTTTTT.

V and J are TRBV6-5 and TRBJ1-1, with 8 bases fitting TRBD1. With V trimmed by 5 bases and J by 0 bases, 5 bases remained unmatched. Germline V gene data show CDR1 as MNHEY and CDR2 as SVGAGI. This CDR3 region has 15 residues. CDR3 nucleotides: TGTGCCAGCAGTCAGGGACAGGTCATGAACACTGAAGCTTTCTTT. It yields the protein CASSQGQVMNTEAFF.

The V and J genes are TRBV6-2 or TRBV6-3 and TRBJ1-6; D is unresolved. The CDR3 loop spans 14 amino acids. V lost 4 bases and J 4 bases, leaving 8 bases between the germline ends. CDR1 is MNHEY and CDR2 is SVGEGT in the germline V gene. The DNA of the CDR3 is TGTGCCAGCAGTTTAGGAGGGTATAATTCACCCCTCCACTTT. Protein: CASSLGGYNSPLHF.

The table lists this clone with a few counts. This sequence joins TRBV6-5 and TRBJ1-1; maybe TRBD1 (5 bases). The CDR3 contains 12 residues. Looked up from germline, CDR1 is MNHEY and CDR2 is SVGAGI. Trimming cost V 8 bases and J 4 bases, with 11 bases left between them. The CDR3, as DNA: TGTGCCAGCGGAAACAGGTTCACTGAAGCTTTCTTT. The encoded protein is CASGNRFTEAFF.

The CDR3 coding sequence is TGTGCCAGCAGTTTCCCGGGACAGGGAACTAATGAAAAACTGTTTTTT. Protein sequence: CASSFPGQGTNEKLFF. The gene calls are TRBV6-2 or TRBV6-3 and TRBJ1-4; 9 bases align to TRBD1. V trimming: 4 bases; J trimming: 1 base; junction bases outside the gene matches: 4. CDR3 size: 16 residues. Germline CDR1 reads MNHEY; CDR2 reads SVGEGT.

The CDR3 nucleotides read TGTGCCAGCAGTCCCCTTTCCCTCTATGGCTACACCTTC. Encoded protein: CASSPLSLYGYTF. The chain uses TRBV12-3 or TRBV12-4 and TRBJ1-2; D remains ambiguous. This CDR3 has 13 amino acids. The V and J ends lost 5 bases and 4 bases respectively, with 11 bases between them.

The genes are TRBV7-6 and TRBJ1-1; 8 positions agree with TRBD1. CDR3 length: 17 amino acids. CDR1 is SGHVS, CDR2 FNYEAQ, per germline. The trim removed 3 bases at V and 1 base at J, leaving 10 bases unmatched. The CDR3 protein is CASSLGAGDRKNTEAFF. The CDR3 DNA sequence: TGTGCCAGCAGCTTGGGGGCGGGGGACAGGAAGAACACTGAAGCTTTCTTT.

CDR3 bases: TGTGCCAGCAGTGACAAGGCGGGGGTACCCTACAATGAGCAGTTCTTC. Residues: CASSDKAGVPYNEQFF. The chain recombines TRBV6-4 with TRBJ2-1, with 7 bases identical to TRBD2. The CDR3 extends over 16 amino acids. Trimming cost V 2 bases and J 2 bases; bases outside gene matches: 6. CDR1 is MRHNA, CDR2 SNTAGT, per germline.